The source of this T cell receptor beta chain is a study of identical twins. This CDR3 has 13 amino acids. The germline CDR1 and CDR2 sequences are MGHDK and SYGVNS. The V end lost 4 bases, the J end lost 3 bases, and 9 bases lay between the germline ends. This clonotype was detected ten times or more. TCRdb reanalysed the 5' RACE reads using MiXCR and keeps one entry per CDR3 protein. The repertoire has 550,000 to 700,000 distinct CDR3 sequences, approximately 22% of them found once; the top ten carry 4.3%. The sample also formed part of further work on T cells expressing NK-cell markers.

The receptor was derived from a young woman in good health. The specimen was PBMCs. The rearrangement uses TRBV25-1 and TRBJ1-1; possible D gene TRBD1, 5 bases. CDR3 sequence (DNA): TGTGCCAGCAGTGTCGGGGCTTACACTGAAGCTTTCTTT. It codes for CASSVGAYTEAFF.